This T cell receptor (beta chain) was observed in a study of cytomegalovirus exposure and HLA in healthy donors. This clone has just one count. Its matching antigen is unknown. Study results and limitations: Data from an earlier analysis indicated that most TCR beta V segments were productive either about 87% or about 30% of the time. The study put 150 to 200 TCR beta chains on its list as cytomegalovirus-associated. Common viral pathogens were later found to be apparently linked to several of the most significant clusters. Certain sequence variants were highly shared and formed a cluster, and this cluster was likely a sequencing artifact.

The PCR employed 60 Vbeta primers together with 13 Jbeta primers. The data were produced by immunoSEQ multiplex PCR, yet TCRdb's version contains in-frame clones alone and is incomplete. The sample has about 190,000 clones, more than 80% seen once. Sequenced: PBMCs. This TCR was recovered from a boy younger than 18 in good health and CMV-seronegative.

The CDR3 coding sequence is TGTGCCAGCAGACGAGACAGGAACACCGGGGAGCTGTTTTTT. It yields the protein CASRRDRNTGELFF. The V call is TRBV6-6, the J call TRBJ2-2; possible D gene TRBD1, 5 bases. Germline V gene lookup returns CDR1 MNHNY and CDR2 SVGAGI (reference sequence). Trimming cost V 6 bases and J 1 base, with 9 bases left between them. The CDR3 sequence is 14 residues long.